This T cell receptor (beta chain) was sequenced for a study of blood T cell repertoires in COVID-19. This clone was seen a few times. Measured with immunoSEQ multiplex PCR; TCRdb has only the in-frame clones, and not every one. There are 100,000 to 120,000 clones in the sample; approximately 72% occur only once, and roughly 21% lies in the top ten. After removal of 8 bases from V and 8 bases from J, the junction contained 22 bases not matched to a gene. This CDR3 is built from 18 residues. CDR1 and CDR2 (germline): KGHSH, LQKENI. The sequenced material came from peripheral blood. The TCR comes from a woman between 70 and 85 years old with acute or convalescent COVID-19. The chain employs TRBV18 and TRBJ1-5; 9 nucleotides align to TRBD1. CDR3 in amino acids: CASPNKSGWDRAYEPQHF. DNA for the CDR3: TGTGCCAGCCCCAATAAATCTGGGTGGGACAGGGCGTATGAGCCCCAGCATTTT.